Listed below are T cell receptor beta chains from one sample, sequenced in a study of T cells in Graves' hyperthyroidism and ophthalmopathy. From the multiplex PCR reads, TCRdb called clonotypes with MiXCR, one entry per CDR3 protein. The repertoire holds hundreds of thousands of distinct CDR3 sequences, more than 45% seen once, with 8.2% in the top ten. The sequencing sample was made of peripheral blood or thyroid tissue (not recorded which). The receptor set was obtained from a woman aged 18-29 years with Graves' hyperthyroidism. The CDR3 runs from the conserved cysteine through the conserved F or W. A D gene is named only where the DNA matches it firmly. The size of a clone is reported for some rows only, either as once, few or many, or as a class for expanded clones.

clone_size	d_call	v_call	j_call	cdr3_aa	cdr3_nt
NA	NA	TRBV9	TRBJ2-7	CASSVGGPAGEQYF	TGTGCCAGCAGCGTAGGGGGGCCCGCGGGCGAGCAGTACTTC
NA	TRBD1	TRBV2	TRBJ1-1	CASSHDRDGTEPFF	TGTGCCAGCAGCCACGACAGGGACGGGACTGAACCTTTCTTT
NA	NA	TRBV7-2	TRBJ2-7	CASSLGRSQAQCF	TGTGCCAGCAGCTTAGGTCGGTCTCAGGCGCAGTGCTTC
NA	TRBD2	TRBV6-1	TRBJ2-7	CASRGTSGYYEQYF	TGTGCCAGCAGGGGGACTAGCGGATACTACGAGCAGTACTTC
once	TRBD2	TRBV7-2	TRBJ2-5	CASSPAGRSPYF	TGTGCCAGCAGCCCAGCGGGACGTTCTCCGTACTTC
NA	TRBD2	TRBV2	TRBJ2-5	CASSEGLAGVYETQYF	TGTGCCAGCAGTGAAGGACTAGCGGGAGTCTATGAGACCCAGTACTTC
many	NA	TRBV29-1	TRBJ1-5	CSVGGDGNQPQHF	TGCAGCGTTGGGGGGGACGGCAATCAGCCCCAGCATTTT
NA	TRBD1	TRBV29-1	TRBJ1-2	CSVETGQGGDYTF	TGCAGCGTTGAGACGGGACAGGGTGGGGACTACACCTTC
many	NA	TRBV29-1	TRBJ2-7	CSVEDPGYEQYF	TGCAGCGTTGAAGATCCCGGGTATGAGCAGTACTTC
few	NA	TRBV24-1	TRBJ2-5	CASSDSGREETQYF	TGTGCCAGCAGTGACTCAGGACGGGAGGAGACCCAGTACTTC
NA	TRBD1	TRBV24-1	TRBJ2-5	CATSDPLTARGETQYF	TGTGCCACCAGTGACCCTCTGACGGCCAGGGGGGAGACCCAGTACTTC
NA	TRBD1	TRBV29-1	TRBJ1-2	CSVGGGTGKNYGYTF	TGCAGCGTTGGGGGAGGGACAGGAAAAAACTATGGCTACACCTTC
few	NA	TRBV7-9	TRBJ1-2	CASSLAPVRVHGYTF	TGTGCCAGCAGCTTAGCGCCGGTGCGAGTGCATGGCTACACCTTC
NA	NA	TRBV20-1	TRBJ2-1	CSAPNHLGADYNEQFF	TGCAGTGCTCCAAATCACCTCGGAGCCGATTACAATGAGCAGTTCTTC
many	NA	TRBV2	TRBJ1-5	CASSERDAEPQHF	TGTGCCAGCAGTGAACGGGACGCGGAGCCCCAGCATTTT
NA	NA	TRBV13	TRBJ1-2	CASSLGQGSYTF	TGTGCCAGCAGCTTAGGCCAAGGAAGCTACACCTTC
NA	NA	TRBV7-2	TRBJ2-5	CASSLPPFQETQYF	TGTGCCAGCAGCTTGCCCCCGTTTCAAGAGACCCAGTACTTC
NA	TRBD1	TRBV25-1	TRBJ1-5	CASRDRERQPQHF	TGTGCCAGCAGGGACAGGGAGCGGCAGCCCCAGCATTTT
NA	NA	TRBV20-1	TRBJ2-5	CSASLGNQPQYF	TGCAGTGCTAGCCTGGGGAATCAGCCCCAGTACTTC
NA	NA	TRBV2	TRBJ1-2	CASSAVGGSYEYGYTF	TGTGCCAGCAGCGCCGTGGGGGGGTCCTATGAGTATGGCTACACCTTC
few	TRBD1	TRBV15	TRBJ2-1	CATGTGLNEQFF	TGTGCCACCGGGACAGGGCTCAATGAGCAGTTCTTC
NA	TRBD2	TRBV5-1	TRBJ2-7	CASSLELAGENEQYF	TGCGCCAGCAGCTTGGAGCTAGCGGGAGAAAACGAGCAGTACTTC
NA	NA	TRBV7-6	TRBJ1-5	CASSLEGRANQPQHF	TGTGCCAGCAGCTTGGAGGGCAGGGCCAATCAGCCCCAGCATTTT
NA	NA	TRBV7-2	TRBJ2-7	CASVEKDYEQYF	TGTGCCAGCGTTGAAAAGGACTACGAGCAGTACTTC
NA	TRBD1	TRBV29-1	TRBJ1-6	CSVAGQGAYNSPLHF	TGCAGCGTAGCTGGACAGGGGGCTTATAATTCACCCCTCCACTTT
NA	TRBD2	TRBV7-9	TRBJ2-7	CASSYAGGAYEQYF	TGTGCCAGCAGTTACGCGGGAGGGGCCTACGAGCAGTACTTC
NA	NA	TRBV10-3	TRBJ2-7	CASSLRSTYEQYF	TGTGCCAGCAGTTTACGGTCAACCTACGAGCAGTACTTC
NA	NA	TRBV5-1	TRBJ2-7	CASSLEGSLCEQYF	TGCGCCAGCAGCTTGGAGGGCAGCCTCTGCGAGCAGTACTTC
NA	NA	TRBV7-8	TRBJ2-1	CASEPGTVNEQFF	TGTGCCAGTGAACCGGGGACGGTTAATGAGCAGTTCTTC
NA	TRBD2	TRBV7-9	TRBJ2-7	CASSQAGGGRSYEQYF	TGTGCCAGCAGCCAAGCCGGGGGCGGGAGGTCCTACGAGCAGTACTTC
many	NA	TRBV7-9	TRBJ2-7	CASSSTQVSEQYF	TGTGCCAGCAGCTCCACCCAGGTGAGCGAGCAGTACTTC
NA	TRBD2	TRBV7-2	TRBJ2-7	CASSPGGRANEQYF	TGTGCCAGCAGCCCAGGCGGGAGAGCTAACGAGCAGTACTTC
NA	NA	TRBV19	TRBJ1-2	CASAQGIYGYTF	TGTGCCAGTGCTCAGGGGATCTATGGCTACACCTTC
NA	NA	TRBV10-2	TRBJ2-5	CASSARKETQYF	TGTGCCAGCAGTGCCCGTAAAGAGACCCAGTACTTC
many	NA	TRBV29-1	TRBJ2-5	CSVETGQTETQYF	TGCAGCGTTGAGACAGGACAGACTGAGACCCAGTACTTC
few	NA	TRBV10-3	TRBJ1-6	CASRRTGADNSPLHF	TGTGCCAGCAGGAGGACCGGGGCCGACAATTCACCCCTCCACTTT
NA	TRBD2	TRBV5-1	TRBJ2-7	CASSSIAGGAYEQYF	TGCGCCAGCAGCTCTATAGCGGGAGGCGCCTACGAGCAGTACTTC
NA	TRBD1	TRBV25-1	TRBJ1-1	CASKRTGGNTEAFF	TGTGCCAGCAAACGCACAGGGGGGAACACTGAAGCTTTCTTT
NA	NA	TRBV2	TRBJ2-6	CASGGSSGANVLTF	TGTGCCAGCGGGGGGAGCTCTGGGGCCAACGTCCTGACTTTC
NA	NA	TRBV2	TRBJ1-2	CASSPPLGGADGYTF	TGTGCCAGCTCACCTCCCCTAGGGGGGGCAGATGGCTACACCTTC
NA	TRBD2	TRBV29-1	TRBJ2-5	CSVEKASGRPIATQYF	TGCAGCGTTGAAAAGGCTAGCGGGAGGCCCATAGCGACCCAGTACTTC
NA	NA	TRBV7-2	TRBJ2-5	CASSLDRARAQYF	TGTGCCAGCAGCTTAGATCGGGCTAGGGCCCAGTACTTC
many	NA	TRBV29-1	TRBJ2-5	CSVERETQYF	TGCAGCGTTGAACGAGAGACCCAGTACTTC
many	NA	TRBV6-5	TRBJ2-7	CASSSVDYEQYF	TGTGCCAGCAGCTCCGTCGACTACGAGCAGTACTTC
few	NA	TRBV7-3	TRBJ2-2	CASSLWPGASGELFF	TGTGCCAGCAGCTTATGGCCCGGGGCCTCCGGGGAGCTGTTTTTT
NA	NA	TRBV2	TRBJ1-6	CASSLDPGYYNSPLHF	TGTGCCAGCAGCTTGGATCCCGGATACTATAATTCACCCCTCCACTTT
NA	TRBD2	TRBV24-1	TRBJ2-7	CATSDSQGTSGYYEQYF	TGTGCCACCAGTGATTCCCAGGGGACTAGCGGTTACTACGAGCAGTACTTC
NA	TRBD1	TRBV5-1	TRBJ2-7	CASSSRTGDQQYF	TGCGCCAGCAGCTCAAGGACAGGTGATCAGCAGTACTTC